These 10 T cell receptor beta chains came from one sample sequenced in a study of patients and donors after allogeneic stem cell transplantation. TCRdb itself ran the RT-PCR reads through MiXCR, one entry per CDR3 protein. This sample yields about a million distinct CDR3 sequences, of which more than 15% are seen a single time; 5% to 6.5% belongs to the top ten. The sequenced material came from blood, either unsorted or a sorted T cell fraction (not recorded which). The receptors derive from a human donor who was either an allogeneic HSCT recipient or a stem cell or donor lymphocyte infusion donor (not recorded which). It is not recorded whose cells these are; they may come from a transplant donor.

This clonotype showed up many times. One end of the junction does not line up with germline, which may come from a read error. The V gene is TRBV12-3 or TRBV12-4, the J gene TRBJ1-1; D not resolved. The length of the CDR3 is 13 residues. Here the CDR3 reads CASSLLMNTEAFF. CDR3 bases: TGCGCCAGCAGCTTGTTGATGAACACTGAAGCTTTCTTT.

The chain has TRBV2 and TRBJ2-1; TRBD1 is a possible D gene (6 bases). The CDR3 consists of 15 residues. CDR1 is SNHLY, CDR2 FYNNEI, per germline. With 0 bases removed from V and 6 bases from J, the gap between germline ends came to 12 bases. In DNA form, the CDR3 reads TGTGCCAGCAGTGAAGCGCTTCAGGGGTTCAATGAGCAGTTCTTC. Its translation: CASSEALQGFNEQFF.

The rearrangement joins TRBV4-1 to TRBJ2-7; maybe TRBD1 (6 bases). V lost 5 bases, J lost 0 bases, and 14 bases lay in between. The CDR3 length is 15 residues. Per the germline V gene, CDR1 is MGHRA and CDR2 is YSYEKL. Written as DNA, the CDR3 is TGCGCCAGCAGCTCAATAACAGGGTACTCCTACGAGCAGTACTTC. It yields the protein CASSSITGYSYEQYF.

The V call is TRBV29-1, the J call TRBJ2-6; D ambiguous. Germline CDR1 reads SQVTM; CDR2 reads ANQGSEA. The CDR3 is made up of 15 amino acids. V was cut by 4 bases and J by 0 bases, with 10 bases left in between. CDR3 sequence: CSVGGRNSGANVLTF. In DNA form, the CDR3 reads TGCAGCGTTGGCGGTCGGAACTCTGGGGCCAACGTCCTGACTTTC.

In this sample, this clonotype turned up a few times. The chain combines TRBV12-3 or TRBV12-4 with TRBJ1-1; no reliable D call. The length of the CDR3 is 13 residues. With 2 bases removed from V and 6 bases from J, the gap between germline ends came to 10 bases. The CDR3 spells CASSLMVRAEAFF. The CDR3 bases are TGTGCCAGCAGTTTAATGGTAAGGGCTGAAGCTTTCTTT.

This clonotype showed up just a few times. The chain joins TRBV12-3 or TRBV12-4 to TRBJ2-7; D unresolved. Trimming removed 5 bases from V and 5 bases from J, with 10 bases in between. CDR3 length equals 12 residues. In DNA, the CDR3 is TGTGCCAGCAGTCCAGATGCCAACGAGCAGTACTTC. Translated, it gives CASSPDANEQYF.

The CDR3 region is CASSLLLDRGLGDTQYF. CDR3 DNA sequence: TGCGCCAGCAGCTTGCTCCTGGACAGGGGGCTTGGAGATACGCAGTATTTT. The chain recombines TRBV5-1 with TRBJ2-3; 11 nucleotides line up with TRBD1. Germline assignment: CDR1 SGHRS and CDR2 YFSETQ. The CDR3 is made up of 17 amino acids. Trimming took 1 base from V and 5 from J; bases not matched to a gene: 9.

This clonotype was picked up many times. The chain links TRBV7-9 to TRBJ2-3; D possibly corresponds to TRBD1 (5 bases). CDR3 length: 15 residues. Trimming stripped 2 bases from V and 3 bases from J, with 12 bases between. Germline-derived CDR1 and CDR2 are SEHNR and FQNEAQ (reference sequence). CDR3 residues: CASSLRRQGTDTQYF. The CDR3 region has the DNA TGTGCCAGCAGCTTACGCCGGCAGGGAACAGATACGCAGTATTTT.

The chain combines TRBV7-9 with TRBJ2-7; D is ambiguous. Germline V gives CDR1 SEHNR, CDR2 FQNEAQ (reference sequence). The V end lost 5 bases, the J end lost 3 bases, and 11 bases lay between the germline ends. The CDR3 loop spans 13 amino acids. The CDR3 nucleotides read TGTGCCAGCAGCCAAGCAGCTAGCTACGAGCAGTACTTC. This translates into CASSQAASYEQYF.

V usage is TRBV2 and J usage is TRBJ1-5, with a tentative D call TRBD1 (6 bases). The ends were cut back, 5 bases at V and 2 bases at J, with 13 bases in the middle. The CDR3 totals 15 residues. Germline values: CDR1 SNHLY, CDR2 FYNNEI. The CDR3 DNA is TGTGCCAGCAGTCTCCACAGGGATCGCAATCAGCCCCAGCATTTT. It encodes CASSLHRDRNQPQHF.